Here is one T cell receptor beta chain with its context. Its antigen is not yet known. No much larger clone exists at a distance of one base, and base qualities are not known. This sample includes further DNA sequences coding for the same CDR3. This record belongs to a study of OX40 agonist ivuxolimab in advanced cancers. Background on the whole study: Ivuxolimab was a fully human IgG2 agonistic monoclonal antibody targeting the costimulatory receptor OX40 (CD134). Intravenous ivuxolimab was administered to patients every 2 weeks at six dose levels: 0.01, 0.1, 0.3, 1.5, 3 and 10 mg/kg. Of the approximately 50 patients in dose escalation, some 20 had hepatocellular carcinoma, approximately 15 had melanoma, 9 had renal cell carcinoma and 9 had head and neck cancer. In the dose-escalation cohort, 70% to 85% of patients were male, and the mean age was around 60 years, with a range of about 23 to 90. Patients were allowed to have had prior anti-PD-1, anti-PD-L1 or anti-CTLA-4 therapy, and 40% of the dose-escalation patients had been treated with checkpoint inhibitors. Partial responses occurred in three dose-escalation patients, of whom one had hepatocellular carcinoma and two had cutaneous melanoma. Peripheral TCRbeta sequencing was intended to test whether TCR sequence diversity was altered and clonal T-cell expansion was caused by ivuxolimab. The monotherapy dose-escalation portion (N of about 49 patients) of the phase I ivuxolimab trial is reported in the paper. Overall results and qualifications from the work: In the 0.1-3.0 mg/kg groups, partial responders were among the patients with the lowest normalized peripheral clonal expansion, particularly in CD8+ T cells. Which antigens the clonally expanded peripheral T cells were specific for was not determined. Clonal expansion of both CD4+ and CD8+ blood T cells was observed from baseline to week 6 at doses 0.1 to 3.0 mg/kg. Low levels of normalized T-cell clonal expansion were also seen in some nonresponding patients. After ivuxolimab, more expanded clones were found on average in CD8+ T cells than in CD4+ T cells.

Genomic DNA was isolated from the sorted cells so that the TCRbeta CDR3 region could be sequenced. The immunoSEQ Assay was used for sequencing of TCRbeta CDR3 regions. Held by TCRdb, this immuneACCESS table contains in-frame sequences only and omits some clones. Under half of the omission traces to an unresolved V gene where checked; the cause of the rest is unknown. The sample yields about 17,000 clones; about 88% were counted once. Approximately 65% of the sample goes to the ten largest clones. The trial excluded patients who had a history of autoimmune disease or were on systemic immunosuppression. Peripheral blood for TCR sequencing was collected from all dose cohorts at baseline, on cycle 4 day 1, and on cycle 7 day 1. Samples came from an open-label, multicenter, first-in-human phase I dose-escalation trial of ivuxolimab. Adults with locally advanced or metastatic melanoma, renal cell, hepatocellular, or head and neck squamous cell carcinoma were enrolled in the trial. Before TCR sequencing, CD4+ T cells and CD8+ T cells from peripheral blood were sorted into separate populations.

Reading from cysteine to phenylalanine, the CDR3 counts 15 amino acids. Only CDR3 DNA remains: 45 bases, in frame from the first base. Via the germline V gene (reference sequence), CDR1 is SEHNR and CDR2 FQNEAQ. V and J are trimmed by 4 bases and 0 bases, and the gene matches miss 1 base of the junction. This TCR was recovered from an adult with an advanced solid tumor such as melanoma, head and neck, liver or kidney cancer. The chain employs TRBV7-9 and TRBJ2-2; 8 of the junction bases match TRBD1. Here the sequenced sample was CD4+ or CD8+ T cells sorted from blood, taken in a trial of the OX40 agonist ivuxolimab. The DNA sequence is as follows: TGTGCCAGCAGCTCGACAGGGGCGAACACCGGGGAGCTGTTTTTT. Translated, this gives CASSSTGANTGELFF.